This T cell receptor (beta chain) was identified in a study of T cell repertoires in cytomegalovirus infection. Overall study: Public TCR beta signatures indicated both CMV infection and matching HLA type. Whole-study results and caveats: In two of eight donors, the top clonotype was HLA-C-restricted CMV-specific.

As concerns this clonotype: Its antigen is undetermined.

In TCRdb, the reads were re-called with MiXCR into one record per CDR3 protein. The sample includes about half a million distinct CDR3 sequences, 30% to 35% seen only once; the top ten take roughly 15%. Germline assignment: CDR1 DFQATT and CDR2 SNEGSKA (reference sequence). The V and J ends lost 3 bases and 1 base respectively, with 6 bases between them. The CDR3 has 12 residues. This sequence originates from a human donor in good health (CMV status not recorded). Some clones in this sample may be carry-over from other donors' samples. This sequence joins TRBV20-1 and TRBJ2-5; D is uncertain. Sequenced material: cultured PBMCs, taken from culture after CMV antigen stimulation. The CDR3 spells CSARSSQETQYF. The CDR3 DNA sequence: TGCAGTGCTAGGAGTAGCCAAGAGACCCAGTACTTC.